A selection of T cell receptor beta chains follows, all from one sample in a study of a mutant IDH1 vaccine in newly diagnosed glioma. Assay used: immunoSEQ multiplex PCR; TCRdb lists only in-frame clones, some missing. Of roughly 25,000 clones in the sample, 70% to 80% were seen once. Their recognized antigens are unknown. The material sequenced was PBMCs, taken from a glioma patient whose treatment included an IDH1 peptide vaccine. All receptors come from a man aged 35 to 55 with glioma. The conserved cysteine and the conserved F or W are not part of the CDR3 here. The D gene is left open where the match is weak.

v_call	d_call	j_call	cdr3_aa
TRBV7-9	-	TRBJ1-3	ASSLIGNTIY
TRBV7-2	TRBD2	TRBJ2-4	ASSLVTSSGMAKNIQY
TRBV5-1	TRBD2	TRBJ2-5	ASSYRTRLTEETQY
TRBV5-1	-	TRBJ1-2	ASSLGMGRGDGYT
TRBV28	TRBD2	TRBJ2-2	ASSYSGRANGELF
TRBV19	-	TRBJ1-6	ASTRGAQYDNSPLH
TRBV5-1	-	TRBJ1-5	ASSPGSGDQPQH
TRBV5-4	TRBD2	TRBJ2-2	ASSGELAGYTGELF
TRBV18	TRBD1	TRBJ1-1	ASSPVGQGAIEAF
TRBV6-5	-	TRBJ1-1	ASSYRRWGNTEAF
TRBV5-1	TRBD1	TRBJ1-1	ASSFGDRAKNTEAF
TRBV19	-	TRBJ1-2	ASSIRSRDKTNYGYT
TRBV10-3	TRBD1	TRBJ1-1	AIRGQGMDEAF
TRBV6-6	-	TRBJ2-3	ASSFTGKITDTQY
TRBV14	-	TRBJ1-3	ASSQIQRRNTIY
TRBV19	TRBD1	TRBJ1-5	ASSTGGRQPQH
TRBV6-1	TRBD1	TRBJ1-1	ASSFYRGGEAF
TRBV6-1	-	TRBJ2-1	ASSAGTLRDEQF
TRBV4-3	-	TRBJ2-1	ASSQDPVVGGSYNEQF